In its sample, the clone carrying this TCR beta chain was seen many times. The antigen remains undetermined. The entry originates in a study of T cells in Graves' hyperthyroidism and ophthalmopathy. Findings and caveats of the study: Most clonotypes that expanded in the thyroid above 0.001 also showed up in blood.

Amplified TCR beta CDR3 regions came from RNA transcripts. HTBI primers were the set used in a first-round RT-PCR of the TCR CDR3. TCRdb independently ran MiXCR on the multiplex PCR reads; one entry per CDR3 protein. The repertoire holds 600,000 or so distinct CDR3 sequences, with approximately 15% as singletons. The study excluded patients with uncontrolled infection, other autoimmune disease, pregnancy or lactation. Diagnoses were made from clinical symptoms, serum measures (thyroxine and TRAb), thyroid ultrasound and orbital computed tomography. The specimen was blood. This receptor was identified in a woman between 50 and 59 years old with Graves' ophthalmopathy.

The CDR3 loop reads CSAERQVNTEAFF. CDR3 bases: TGCAGTGCCGAACGACAGGTTAACACTGAAGCTTTCTTT. This rearrangement joins TRBV20-1 to TRBJ1-1; D possibly corresponds to TRBD1 (6 bases). The V and J ends lost 6 bases and 2 bases respectively, with 13 bases between them. CDR3 length: 13 residues. CDR1 and CDR2 (germline): DFQATT, SNEGSKA (reference sequence).